Following are 13 T cell receptor beta chains from one sample sequenced in a study of blood T cell repertoires in COVID-19 (dated by TCRdb to the early 2020s). Preparation of the library involved the immunoSEQ multiplex PCR assay. Here the immuneACCESS table is served through TCRdb, limited to in-frame sequences with V and J called. Missing clones are a known gap in these copies; in checked studies unresolved V genes cover under half, and the rest lacks a known reason. This sample is represented by under 200,000 clones; about 86% of them were singletons. The top ten clones comprise 0.7% to 0.85% of the sample. Material for sequencing was peripheral blood. The receptors shown here come from a woman in her 70s with acute or convalescent COVID-19.

This clone showed up just a few times. The chain combines TRBV2 with TRBJ1-1, with unresolved D. The CDR3 contains 13 residues. CDR1 is SNHLY, CDR2 FYNNEI, per germline. The germline V and J ends were trimmed by 6 bases and 0 bases, with 8 bases remaining between them. CDR3 region: CASRVDLNTEAFF. Here the CDR3 DNA reads TGTGCCAGCAGGGTGGACTTGAACACTGAAGCTTTCTTT.

The chain joins TRBV5-6 to TRBJ1-2; D is uncertain. Germline lookup yields CDR1 SGHDT and CDR2 YYEEEE. V was clipped by 4 bases and J by 4 bases, with 14 bases between them. This CDR3 spans 14 amino acids. The CDR3, as DNA: TGTGCCAGCAGCCGAGGAGGGATTACCTATGGCTACACCTTC. Translation: CASSRGGITYGYTF.

V gene TRBV5-6 combines with J gene TRBJ2-3; 7 bases are a match to TRBD2. The germline V gene has CDR1 SGHDT and CDR2 YYEEEE. The J segment lost 2 bases and the V segment lost 0 bases, leaving 3 bases of the junction unmatched. The CDR3 extends over 15 amino acids. For the CDR3, the DNA is TGTGCCAGCAGCTTGGGGCTAGCGGTCACAGATACGCAGTATTTT. Translating gives CASSLGLAVTDTQYF.

This sequence joins TRBV3-1 (or the pseudogene TRBV3-2) and TRBJ1-1, with 10 bases identical to TRBD1. Trimming at V came to 1 base and at J to 10 bases, leaving 9 bases not matched to a gene. Looked up from germline, CDR1 is LGHDT and CDR2 is YNNKEL (reference sequence). The CDR3 spans 15 residues. CDR3 sequence reads: CASSQAGDRGIRAFF. In DNA form, the CDR3 reads TGTGCCAGCAGCCAAGCGGGGGACAGGGGCATTCGAGCTTTCTTT.

The genes are TRBV3-1 (or the pseudogene TRBV3-2) and TRBJ2-2, with D tentatively TRBD1 (6 bases). V gave up 7 bases and J gave up 6 bases, with 15 bases separating them. CDR1 and CDR2 (germline): LGHDT, YNNKEL (reference sequence). This CDR3 is built from 14 residues. CDR3 DNA: TGTGCCAGCACCCTCAGGGGTCAACCCGGGGAGCTGTTTTTT. Amino acid sequence: CASTLRGQPGELFF.

The V call is TRBV4-2, the J call TRBJ2-7; 7 nucleotides line up with TRBD1. The CDR3 has 16 residues. The J segment lost 2 bases and the V segment lost 1 base, leaving 8 bases of the junction unmatched. Germline CDR1 LGHNA, CDR2 YNFKEQ. The CDR3 DNA reads TGTGCCAGCAGCCAAGCCTTCGGACAGGTCGCCTACGAGCAGTACTTC. As protein: CASSQAFGQVAYEQYF.

The V and J genes are TRBV29-1 and TRBJ2-6; 7 bases line up with TRBD2. CDR3 size: 15 residues. The V and J ends lost 4 bases and 3 bases, in that order; junction bases with no gene match: 6. Germline V gene sequence: CDR1 SQVTM, CDR2 ANQGSEA. The CDR3 bases are TGCAGCGTTGGGGACTACTCAGGTGGGGCCAACGTCCTGACTTTC. Protein sequence: CSVGDYSGGANVLTF.

The V call is TRBV27, the J call TRBJ2-1; 9 nucleotides line up with TRBD2. V lost 2 bases to trimming and J lost 4 bases; unmatched junction nucleotides: 6. The CDR3 extends over 16 amino acids. The germline CDR1 and CDR2 sequences are MNHEY and SMNVEV (reference sequence). CDR3: CASSLIAGVRYNEQFF. The CDR3 DNA reads TGTGCCAGCAGTTTAATAGCGGGAGTGAGATACAATGAGCAGTTCTTC.

V gene TRBV3-1 (or the pseudogene TRBV3-2) combines with J gene TRBJ1-4, with D unclear. V lost 1 base and J 7 bases, leaving 7 bases between the germline ends. CDR1 and CDR2 from the germline V gene are LGHDT and YNNKEL (reference sequence). This CDR3 spans 13 amino acids. In DNA form, the CDR3 reads TGTGCCAGCAGCCAAGGTGGAGCTGAAAAACTGTTTTTT. Its protein is CASSQGGAEKLFF.

There are a few counts of this clone. This chain connects TRBV5-1 to TRBJ1-4, with D tentatively TRBD1 (6 bases). CDR3 length equals 15 residues. The germline V gene has CDR1 SGHRS and CDR2 YFSETQ. The V end was cut by 0 bases, the J end by 7 bases, with 13 bases between. DNA for the CDR3: TGCGCCAGCAGCTTGGCATCAGGGGACCGTGAAAAACTGTTTTTT. Translation gives CASSLASGDREKLFF.

The chain has TRBV6-5 and TRBJ2-7, with TRBD2 identical over 9 bases. This CDR3 spans 12 amino acids. Per germline, CDR1 MNHEY and CDR2 SVGAGI. Trimming cost V 9 bases and J 5 bases; bases outside gene matches: 5. The DNA for the CDR3 is TGTGCCAGTGAGGGACTAGCTAACGAGCAGTACTTC. As protein: CASEGLANEQYF.

This clone occurred once. DNA for the CDR3: TGTGCTAGTGGTTTGGTAGACAGTTTGGCCGGGGAGCTGTTTTTT. Translation: CASGLVDSLAGELFF. The rearrangement joins TRBV12-5 to TRBJ2-2; the D gene is possibly TRBD1 (5 bases). This CDR3 spans 15 amino acids. Between the trimmed V and J ends, which lost 0 bases and 6 bases, there was a span of 11 bases. The germline CDR1 and CDR2 sequences are LGHNT and FRNRAP.

This clone was counted once. V usage is TRBV5-4 and J usage is TRBJ1-2; D remains ambiguous. The germline CDR1 and CDR2 sequences are SGHNT and YYREEE (reference sequence). The CDR3 is 14 residues long. Between the trimmed V and J ends, which lost 0 bases and 7 bases, there was a span of 13 bases. CDR3 loop: CASSLATGLGGYTF. Here the CDR3 DNA reads TGTGCCAGCAGCTTGGCCACGGGGTTAGGTGGCTACACCTTC.